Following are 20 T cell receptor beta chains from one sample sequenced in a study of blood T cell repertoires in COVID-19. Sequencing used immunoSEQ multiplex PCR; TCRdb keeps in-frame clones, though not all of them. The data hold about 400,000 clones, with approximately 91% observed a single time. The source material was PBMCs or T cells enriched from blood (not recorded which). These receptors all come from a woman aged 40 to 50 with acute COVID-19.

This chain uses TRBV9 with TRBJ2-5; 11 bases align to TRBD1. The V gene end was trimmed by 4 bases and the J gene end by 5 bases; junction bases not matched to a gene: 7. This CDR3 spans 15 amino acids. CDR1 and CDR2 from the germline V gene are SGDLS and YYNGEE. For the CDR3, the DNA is TGTGCCAGCAGCAAAGGACAGGGGGCCGGGGAGACCCAGTACTTC. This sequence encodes CASSKGQGAGETQYF.

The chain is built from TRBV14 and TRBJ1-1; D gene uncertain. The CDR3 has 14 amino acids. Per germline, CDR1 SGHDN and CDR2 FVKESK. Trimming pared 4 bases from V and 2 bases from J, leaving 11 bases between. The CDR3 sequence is CASSRDRGNTEAFF. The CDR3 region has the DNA TGTGCCAGCAGCCGTGATCGGGGAAACACTGAAGCTTTCTTT. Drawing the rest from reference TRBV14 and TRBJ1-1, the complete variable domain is EAGVTQFPSHSVIEKGQTVTLRCDPISGHDNLYWYRRVMGKEIKFLLHFVKESKQDESGMPNNRFLAERTGGTYSTLKVQPAELEDSGVYFCASSRDRGNTEAFFGQGTRLTVV.

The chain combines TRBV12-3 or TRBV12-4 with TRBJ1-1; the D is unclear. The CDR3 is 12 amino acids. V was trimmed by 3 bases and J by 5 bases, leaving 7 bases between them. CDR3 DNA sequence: TGTGCCAGCAGTTTCTATACGACTGAAGCTTTCTTT. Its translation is CASSFYTTEAFF.

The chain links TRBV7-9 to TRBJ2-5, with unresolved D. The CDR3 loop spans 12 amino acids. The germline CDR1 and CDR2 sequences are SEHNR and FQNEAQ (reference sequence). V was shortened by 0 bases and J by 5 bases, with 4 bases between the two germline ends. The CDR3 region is CASSLAVETQYF. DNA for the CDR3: TGTGCCAGCAGCTTAGCCGTGGAGACCCAGTACTTC.

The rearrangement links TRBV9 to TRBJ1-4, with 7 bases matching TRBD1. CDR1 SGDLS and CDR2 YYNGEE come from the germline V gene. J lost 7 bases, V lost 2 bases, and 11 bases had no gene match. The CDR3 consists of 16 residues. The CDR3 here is CASSVTQGLGTEKLFF. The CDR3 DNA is TGTGCCAGCAGCGTTACACAGGGGTTAGGGACTGAAAAACTGTTTTTT.

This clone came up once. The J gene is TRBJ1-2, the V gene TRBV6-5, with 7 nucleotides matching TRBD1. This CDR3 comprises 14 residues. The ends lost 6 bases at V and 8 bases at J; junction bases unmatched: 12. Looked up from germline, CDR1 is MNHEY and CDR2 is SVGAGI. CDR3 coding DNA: TGTGCCAGCAGCCTAGACCACAGGGGTAGGGGCTACACCTTC. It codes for CASSLDHRGRGYTF.

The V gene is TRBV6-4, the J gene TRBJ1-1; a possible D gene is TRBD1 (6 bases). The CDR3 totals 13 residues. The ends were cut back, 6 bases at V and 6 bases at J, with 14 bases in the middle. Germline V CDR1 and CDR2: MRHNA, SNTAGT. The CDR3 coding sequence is TGTGCCAGCAGCCACCTCAGGGGCTCTGAAGCTTTCTTT. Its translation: CASSHLRGSEAFF.

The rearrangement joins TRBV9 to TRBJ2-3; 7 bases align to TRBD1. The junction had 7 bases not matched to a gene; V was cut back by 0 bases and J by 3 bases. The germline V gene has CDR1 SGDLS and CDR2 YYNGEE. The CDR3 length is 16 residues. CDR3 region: CASSVDEGARTDTQYF. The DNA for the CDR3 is TGTGCCAGCAGCGTAGATGAGGGGGCCAGAACAGATACGCAGTATTTT.

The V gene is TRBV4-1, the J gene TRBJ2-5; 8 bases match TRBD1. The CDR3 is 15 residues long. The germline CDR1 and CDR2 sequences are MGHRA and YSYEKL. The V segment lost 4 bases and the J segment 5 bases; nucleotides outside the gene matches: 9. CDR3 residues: CASSRKTGVKETQYF. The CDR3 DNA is TGCGCCAGCAGCCGAAAGACAGGGGTGAAGGAGACCCAGTACTTC.

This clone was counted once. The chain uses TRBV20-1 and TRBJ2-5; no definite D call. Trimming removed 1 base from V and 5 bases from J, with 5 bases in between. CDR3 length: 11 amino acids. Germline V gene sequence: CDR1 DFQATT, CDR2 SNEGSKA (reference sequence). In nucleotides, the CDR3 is TGCAGTGCTAGAGGTCCGGAGACCCAGTACTTC. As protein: CSARGPETQYF.

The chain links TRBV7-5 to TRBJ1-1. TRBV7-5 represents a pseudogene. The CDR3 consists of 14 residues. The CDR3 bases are TGTGCCAGAAGCCCCGGGGGGGCCAGTACTGAAGCTTTCTTT. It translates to CARSPGGASTEAFF.

CDR3 DNA: TGCGCCAGCAGCTTGACAGGGACCCGTTATGGCTACACCTTC. It is translated as CASSLTGTRYGYTF. The V call is TRBV5-1, the J call TRBJ1-2; TRBD1 might be the D (6 bases). Deletions cut 1 base from V and 5 bases from J, with 12 bases between. The CDR3 totals 14 residues. Germline lookup yields CDR1 SGHRS and CDR2 YFSETQ.

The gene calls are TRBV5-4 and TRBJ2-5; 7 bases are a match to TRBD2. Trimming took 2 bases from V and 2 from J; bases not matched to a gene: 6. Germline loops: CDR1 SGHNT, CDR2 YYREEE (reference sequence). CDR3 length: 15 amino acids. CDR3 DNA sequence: TGTGCCAGCAGCTTCGCTGGGGGGGGTCAAGAGACCCAGTACTTC. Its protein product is CASSFAGGGQETQYF.

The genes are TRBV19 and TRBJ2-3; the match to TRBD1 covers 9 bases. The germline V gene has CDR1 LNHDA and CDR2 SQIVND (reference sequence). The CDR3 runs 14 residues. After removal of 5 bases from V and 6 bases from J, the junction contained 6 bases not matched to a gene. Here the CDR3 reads CASSLGTGSDTQYF. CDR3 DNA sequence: TGTGCCAGTAGTTTAGGGACAGGGTCTGATACGCAGTATTTT.

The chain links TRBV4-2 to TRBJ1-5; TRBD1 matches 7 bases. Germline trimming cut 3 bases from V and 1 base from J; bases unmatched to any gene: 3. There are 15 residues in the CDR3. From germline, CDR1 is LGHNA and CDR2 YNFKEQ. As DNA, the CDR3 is TGTGCCAGCAGCCAGAAGGACAGGAGCAATCAGCCCCAGCATTTT. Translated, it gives CASSQKDRSNQPQHF.

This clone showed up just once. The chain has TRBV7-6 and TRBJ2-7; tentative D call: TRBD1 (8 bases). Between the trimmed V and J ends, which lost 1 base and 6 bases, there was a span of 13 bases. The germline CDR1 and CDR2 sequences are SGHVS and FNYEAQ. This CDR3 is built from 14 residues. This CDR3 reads CASSLVTGEGEQYF. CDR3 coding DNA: TGTGCCAGCAGCTTAGTGACAGGGGAGGGCGAGCAGTACTTC.

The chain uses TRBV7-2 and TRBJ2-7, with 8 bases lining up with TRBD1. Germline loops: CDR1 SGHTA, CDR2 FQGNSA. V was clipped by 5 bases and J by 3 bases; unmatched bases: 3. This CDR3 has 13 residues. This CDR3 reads CASSRDRGYEQYF. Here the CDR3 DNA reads TGTGCCAGCAGCCGAGACAGGGGCTACGAGCAGTACTTC. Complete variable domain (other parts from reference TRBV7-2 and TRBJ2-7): GAGVSQSPSNKVTEKGKDVELRCDPISGHTALYWYRQSLGQGLEFLIYFQGNSAPDKSGLPSDRFSAERTGGSVSTLTIQRTQQEDSAVYLCASSRDRGYEQYFGPGTRLTVT.

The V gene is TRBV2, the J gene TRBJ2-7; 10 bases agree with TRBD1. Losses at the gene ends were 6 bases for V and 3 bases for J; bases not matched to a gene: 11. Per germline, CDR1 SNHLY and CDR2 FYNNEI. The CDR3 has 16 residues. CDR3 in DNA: TGTGCCAGCAGCGCCGACAGGGGGCGTCTAAACTACGAGCAGTACTTC. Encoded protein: CASSADRGRLNYEQYF.

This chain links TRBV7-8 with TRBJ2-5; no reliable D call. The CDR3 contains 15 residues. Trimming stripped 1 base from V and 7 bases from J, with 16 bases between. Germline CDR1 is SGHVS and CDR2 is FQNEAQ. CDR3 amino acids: CASSLVVFEHRTQYF. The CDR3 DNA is TGTGCCAGCAGCTTAGTTGTCTTCGAGCATCGGACCCAGTACTTC.

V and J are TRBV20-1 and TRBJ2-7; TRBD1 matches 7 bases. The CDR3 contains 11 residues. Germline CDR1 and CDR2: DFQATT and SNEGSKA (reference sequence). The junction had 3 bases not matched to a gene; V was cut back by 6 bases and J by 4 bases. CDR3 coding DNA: TGCAGTGCCCCGGGACAGTACGAGCAGTACTTC. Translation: CSAPGQYEQYF.